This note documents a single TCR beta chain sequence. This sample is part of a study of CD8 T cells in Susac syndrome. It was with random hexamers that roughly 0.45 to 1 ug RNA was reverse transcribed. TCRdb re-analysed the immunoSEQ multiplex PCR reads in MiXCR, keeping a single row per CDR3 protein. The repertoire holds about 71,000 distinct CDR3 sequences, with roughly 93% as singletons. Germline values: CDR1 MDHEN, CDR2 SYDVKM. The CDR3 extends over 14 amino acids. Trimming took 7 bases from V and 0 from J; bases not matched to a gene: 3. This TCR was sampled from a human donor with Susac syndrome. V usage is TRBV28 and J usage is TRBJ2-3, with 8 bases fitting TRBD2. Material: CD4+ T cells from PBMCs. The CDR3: CASKVAGSTDTQYF. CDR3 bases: TGTGCCAGCAAGGTAGCGGGGAGCACAGATACGCAGTATTTT. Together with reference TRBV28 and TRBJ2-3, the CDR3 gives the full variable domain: DVKVTQSSRYLVKRTGEKVFLECVQDMDHENMFWYRQDPGLGLRLIYFSYDVKMKEKGDIPEGYSVSREKKERFSLILESASTNQTSMYLCASKVAGSTDTQYFGPGTRLTVL.